The 32 T cell receptor beta chains given below trace back to one sample, sequenced in a study of neurological immune-mediated disorders. MiXCR, run by TCRdb on the 5' RACE reads, gives a single entry per CDR3 protein. The table lists more than 45,000 distinct CDR3 sequences, 10% of them singletons. Source material: PBMCs. Receptors were obtained from a woman in her 40s with HTLV-1-associated myelopathy (HAM/TSP).

In this sample, this clonotype turned up many times. This sequence joins TRBV4-1 and TRBJ2-3, with 8 bases fitting TRBD2. Looked up from germline, CDR1 is MGHRA and CDR2 is YSYEKL. The CDR3 runs 13 residues. V was clipped by 4 bases and J by 9 bases; unmatched bases: 6. CDR3 nucleotide sequence: TGCGCCAGCAGCCGGGGGCGGGGGGCGACGCAGTATTTT. It translates to CASSRGRGATQYF.

This clonotype was seen ten or more times. The chain combines TRBV20-1 with TRBJ1-2, with TRBD1 matching over 8 bases. With V trimmed by 3 bases and J by 8 bases, 2 bases remained unmatched. Germline CDR1 is DFQATT and CDR2 is SNEGSKA (reference sequence). The length of the CDR3 is 11 residues. The CDR3 loop reads CSASGTGGYTF. Here the CDR3 DNA reads TGCAGTGCTAGCGGGACAGGAGGCTACACCTTC.

The table lists this clonotype with many counts. The chain couples TRBV2 to TRBJ2-1; 9 nucleotides align to TRBD2. With V trimmed by 7 bases and J by 8 bases, 18 bases remained unmatched. CDR3 length: 17 amino acids. Per germline, CDR1 SNHLY and CDR2 FYNNEI. The CDR3 reads CASIYYAGGPKSYEQFF. The CDR3 DNA follows: TGTGCCAGCATCTATTACGCGGGGGGGCCTAAGTCGTATGAGCAGTTCTTC.

This clonotype came up many times. The rearrangement links TRBV6-2 or TRBV6-3 to TRBJ1-6; 7 positions match TRBD1. Germline trimming cut 0 bases from V and 0 bases from J; bases unmatched to any gene: 2. CDR1 and CDR2 (germline): MNHEY, SVGEGT. The CDR3 loop spans 17 amino acids. CDR3 residues: CASSYSTGISYNSPLHF. The CDR3 region has the DNA TGTGCCAGCAGTTACTCGACAGGGATCTCCTATAATTCACCCCTCCACTTT.

At least ten counts were recorded for this clonotype. The CDR3 spells CSASISISDTQYF. The CDR3 region has the DNA TGCAGTGCTAGTATCAGCATATCAGATACGCAGTATTTT. This rearrangement joins TRBV20-1 to TRBJ2-3; D uncertain. CDR3 length: 13 amino acids. Germline values: CDR1 DFQATT, CDR2 SNEGSKA (reference sequence). Trimming pared 3 bases from V and 4 bases from J, leaving 11 bases between.

Note on this clonotype: A much bigger clone sits one base away, suggesting this may be a read error. The V gene is TRBV18, the J gene TRBJ2-7, with TRBD1 as a possible D gene (6 bases). The CDR3 sequence is 13 residues long. The germline CDR1 and CDR2 sequences are KGHSH and LQKENI. The CDR3 protein is CASSRSGAYGQYF. DNA of the CDR3: TGTGCCAGCTCACGATCAGGGGCCTACGGGCAGTACTTC.

This clonotype was seen at least ten times. J is TRBJ1-5 and V is TRBV27; D may be TRBD1 (5 bases). There are 17 residues in the CDR3. Trimming took 10 bases from V and 1 from J, leaving 23 bases between them. Germline V gene data show CDR1 as MNHEY and CDR2 as SMNVEV (reference sequence). The CDR3 loop is CATRWDGQLWSNQPQHF. CDR3 in DNA: TGTGCCACCAGATGGGACGGCCAATTGTGGAGCAATCAGCCCCAGCATTTT.

The chain couples TRBV9 to TRBJ2-3; 7 bases match TRBD2. CDR3 length equals 12 residues. V lost 4 bases, J lost 6 bases, and 2 bases stayed unmatched. Germline V gene data show CDR1 as SGDLS and CDR2 as YYNGEE. The CDR3 sequence: CASSRLADTQYF. The DNA of the CDR3 is TGTGCCAGCAGCAGACTAGCCGATACGCAGTATTTT. Based on the CDR3 plus reference TRBV9 and TRBJ2-3, the full variable domain is DSGVTQTPKHLITATGQRVTLRCSPRSGDLSVYWYQQSLDQGLQFLIQYYNGEERAKGNILERFSAQQFPDLHSELNLSSLELGDSALYFCASSRLADTQYFGPGTRLTVL.

This clonotype was detected ten times or more. This chain joins TRBV12-3 or TRBV12-4 and TRBJ2-6, with a tentative D call TRBD1 (5 bases). V lost 7 bases and J 0 bases, leaving 7 bases between the germline ends. The CDR3 has 14 residues. The chain's CDR3 is CASTTGSGANVLTF. The CDR3 DNA sequence: TGTGCCAGCACCACAGGCTCTGGGGCCAACGTCCTGACTTTC.

This clonotype was observed many times. The chain is built from TRBV3-1 and TRBJ1-3, with a possible D match to TRBD1 (6 bases). Trimming took off 4 bases at V and 1 base at J, with 17 bases between the two ends. Germline loops: CDR1 LGHDT, CDR2 YNNKEL (reference sequence). The CDR3 totals 17 residues. The CDR3 region has the DNA TGTGCCAGCAGCCCCTTACGTATGACAGGTTCTGGAAACACCATATATTTT. Translation gives CASSPLRMTGSGNTIYF.

This clonotype was seen just once. An end of the junction does not agree with germline; a read error may underlie this. V and J are TRBV12-3 or TRBV12-4 and TRBJ1-6; D uncertain. This CDR3 has 15 residues. The CDR3 nucleotides are TGTGCCAGCAGGACGAGACAAGCTCATAATTCACCACTCCACTTT. Protein product: CASRTRQAHNSPLHF.

Ten or more counts support this clonotype. V and J are TRBV5-1 and TRBJ1-2; 7 nucleotides agree with TRBD1. Trimming at V came to 5 bases and at J to 4 bases, leaving 17 bases not matched to a gene. This CDR3 spans 17 amino acids. From germline, CDR1 is SGHRS and CDR2 YFSETQ. The CDR3: CASRSSTTGVRGYGYTF. Written as DNA, the CDR3 is TGCGCCAGCAGATCCTCCACTACAGGGGTCCGGGGCTATGGCTACACCTTC.

This clonotype has more than one count but fewer than ten. A much larger clone lies a single base off, so this may be a read error. This chain links TRBV2 with TRBJ2-1; D not resolved. This CDR3 spans 11 amino acids. The germline gives CDR1 SNHLY, CDR2 FYNNEI. In nucleotides, the CDR3 is TGTGTCAGCCTCCGATCAAATGAGCAGTTCTTC. Translating gives CVSLRSNEQFF.

This clonotype was seen at least ten times. The chain links TRBV11-2 to TRBJ2-7; perhaps TRBD2 as D (6 bases). The CDR3 has 14 residues. The germline V and J ends were trimmed by 1 base and 4 bases, with 11 bases remaining between them. Germline V gene sequence: CDR1 SGHAT, CDR2 FQNNGV. For the CDR3, the DNA is TGTGCCAGCAGCTTAGCTCTAGCGATATACGAGCAGTACTTC. This gives the protein CASSLALAIYEQYF. The entire variable domain, with the rest obtained from reference TRBV11-2 and TRBJ2-7, is as follows: EAGVAQSPRYKIIEKRQSVAFWCNPISGHATLYWYQQILGQGPKLLIQFQNNGVVDDSQLPKDRFSAERLKGVDSTLKIQPAKLEDSAVYLCASSLALAIYEQYFGPGTRLTVT.

This clonotype was seen at least ten times. The rearrangement joins TRBV14 to TRBJ1-1, with unresolved D. Germline CDR1 is SGHDN and CDR2 is FVKESK. V lost 2 bases and J 5 bases, leaving 9 bases between the germline ends. The CDR3 is 13 residues long. The CDR3 nucleotides are TGTGCCAGCAGCCAACAAAGGGTTACTGAAGCTTTCTTT. Translation gives CASSQQRVTEAFF.

V gene TRBV2 combines with J gene TRBJ2-3, with D possibly called TRBD1 or TRBD2 (7 bases each). The germline V gene has CDR1 SNHLY and CDR2 FYNNEI. V was cut by 4 bases and J by 5 bases, with 16 bases left in between. This CDR3 has 15 residues. CDR3 sequence (DNA): TGTGCCAGCAGTGGGGGGAGGGGGCAGAAAGATACGCAGTATTTT. Translation: CASSGGRGQKDTQYF.

This clonotype has a count of ten or more. V gene TRBV12-3 or TRBV12-4 combines with J gene TRBJ2-2; tentatively, D is TRBD1 or TRBD2 (5 bases each). This CDR3 contains 11 residues. CDR3: CVLYEGGELFF. Here the CDR3 DNA reads TGTGTTCTATATGAGGGGGGGGAGCTGTTTTTT.

This clonotype was detected many times. This chain uses TRBV5-1 with TRBJ1-1, with 7 bases lining up with TRBD1. The germline CDR1 and CDR2 sequences are SGHRS and YFSETQ. The V gene end was trimmed by 1 base and the J gene end by 0 bases; junction bases not matched to a gene: 3. The CDR3 is made up of 15 amino acids. The CDR3 protein is CASSLNRGLNTEAFF. CDR3 coding DNA: TGCGCCAGCAGCTTGAACAGGGGACTGAACACTGAAGCTTTCTTT.

Ten or more counts support this clonotype. J is TRBJ1-1 and V is TRBV7-2, with a possible D match to TRBD1 (6 bases). The germline V gene has CDR1 SGHTA and CDR2 FQGNSA. V lost 5 bases and J 1 base, leaving 11 bases between the germline ends. CDR3 length equals 14 residues. Here the CDR3 DNA reads TGTGCCAGCAGCATGGACAGTTGGAACACTGAAGCTTTCTTT. It translates to CASSMDSWNTEAFF.

This clonotype was picked up many times. This chain joins TRBV4-2 and TRBJ2-2; 10 bases agree with TRBD2. V lost 3 bases to trimming and J lost 0 bases; unmatched junction nucleotides: 4. CDR1 and CDR2 (germline): LGHNA, YNFKEQ. The CDR3 is 17 amino acids. The CDR3 region is CASSQRTSGANTGELFF. The CDR3 nucleotides are TGTGCCAGCAGCCAGCGCACTAGCGGGGCGAACACCGGGGAGCTGTTTTTT.

This clonotype was recorded many times. The chain links TRBV9 to TRBJ2-5, with a weak D call TRBD1 (5 bases). From germline, CDR1 is SGDLS and CDR2 YYNGEE. The CDR3 has 15 residues. Trimming shortened V by 0 bases and J by 5 bases, and 14 bases separated the two germline ends. For the CDR3, the DNA is TGTGCCAGCAGCGTAGGGCAGGGAAGGTGGGAGACCCAGTACTTC. It encodes CASSVGQGRWETQYF.

This clonotype was detected ten times or more. The CDR3 nucleotides are TGTGCCAGCAGCCAAGTCCTCACCGGGACTAGCGGTAACGAGCAGTACTTC. Protein sequence: CASSQVLTGTSGNEQYF. The chain combines TRBV3-1 with TRBJ2-7; 11 bases agree with TRBD2. Per germline, CDR1 LGHDT and CDR2 YNNKEL (reference sequence). The CDR3 length is 17 residues. V was pared by 1 base and J by 5 bases, with 10 bases of the junction left unmatched.

This clonotype was observed a few times. This chain links TRBV12-3 or TRBV12-4 with TRBJ2-7, with TRBD1 identical over 9 bases. CDR3 length: 15 residues. The V gene end was trimmed by 4 bases and the J gene end by 3 bases; junction bases not matched to a gene: 7. CDR3 coding DNA: TGTGCCAGCAGTTCCACAGGGGGCCCCGACTACGAGCAGTACTTC. Amino acid sequence: CASSSTGGPDYEQYF.

Ten or more counts support this clonotype. The V and J genes are TRBV7-6 and TRBJ2-3; D gene ambiguous. This CDR3 contains 11 residues. V lost 4 bases, J lost 6 bases, and 5 bases lay in between. The germline CDR1 and CDR2 sequences are SGHVS and FNYEAQ. DNA for the CDR3: TGTGCCAGCAGCTCCGTTGATACGCAGTATTTT. This gives the protein CASSSVDTQYF. Drawing the rest from reference TRBV7-6 and TRBJ2-3, the complete variable domain is GAGVSQSPRYKVTKRGQDVALRCDPISGHVSLYWYRQALGQGPEFLTYFNYEAQQDKSGLPNDRFSAERPEGSISTLTIQRTEQRDSAMYRCASSSVDTQYFGPGTRLTVL.

This clonotype was observed at least ten times. J is TRBJ2-3 and V is TRBV25-1; 8 nucleotides line up with TRBD1. Germline-derived CDR1 and CDR2 are MGHDK and SYGVNS. The length of the CDR3 is 15 residues. V shed 2 bases and J 6 bases; nucleotides not matched to a gene: 7. The CDR3 sequence is CASSEIRGRGDTQYF. CDR3 sequence (DNA): TGTGCCAGCAGTGAAATCAGGGGGCGAGGTGATACGCAGTATTTT.

CDR3 nucleotides: TGTGCCATCAGTGGGGGGGGCTTCTACGAGCAGTACTTC. It is translated as CAISGGGFYEQYF. This chain links TRBV10-3 with TRBJ2-7; D might be TRBD2 (7 bases). CDR1 is ENHRY and CDR2 is SYGVKD in the germline V gene. Between the trimmed V and J ends, which lost 4 bases and 3 bases, there was a span of 10 bases. The CDR3 runs to 13 residues.

The V and J genes are TRBV5-1 and TRBJ2-5, with 9 bases that match TRBD1. CDR1 is SGHRS, CDR2 YFSETQ, per germline. V lost 0 bases and J lost 4; bases outside the gene matches: 10. This CDR3 region has 17 residues. This CDR3 reads CASSLGWTGDIAETQYF. The DNA of the CDR3 is TGCGCCAGCAGCTTGGGGTGGACAGGGGATATAGCAGAGACCCAGTACTTC.

This clonotype was seen a handful of times. The gene calls are TRBV2 and TRBJ2-3; D uncertain. The CDR3 is made up of 13 amino acids. Germline lookup yields CDR1 SNHLY and CDR2 FYNNEI. The V and J ends lost 6 bases and 3 bases respectively, with 10 bases between them. CDR3 nucleotides: TGTGCCAGCAGAGGACGGGCAACAGATACGCAGTATTTT. Translating it yields CASRGRATDTQYF.

This clonotype has a count of ten or more. The rearrangement joins TRBV20-1 to TRBJ1-2, with D hard to call. The CDR3 is 13 amino acids. Germline CDR1 is DFQATT and CDR2 is SNEGSKA (reference sequence). V lost 0 bases, J lost 2 bases, and 7 bases lay in between. CDR3 coding DNA: TGCAGTGCTAGAGATCGCGGGAACTATGGCTACACCTTC. It codes for CSARDRGNYGYTF.

This clonotype was observed many times. The chain combines TRBV12-3 or TRBV12-4 with TRBJ1-1, with D unclear. V dropped 5 bases and J dropped 4 bases, with 11 bases sitting between them. The length of the CDR3 is 13 residues. The CDR3 nucleotides are TGTGCCAGCAGTCCAGACCTTCGCACTGAAGCTTTCTTT. It is translated as CASSPDLRTEAFF.

This clonotype has only a few counts. The chain joins TRBV4-3 to TRBJ2-5, with TRBD1 matching over 7 bases. The germline V gene has CDR1 LGHNA and CDR2 YSLEER. This CDR3 comprises 14 residues. V dropped 3 bases and J dropped 9; count of bases not matched to a gene: 10. The CDR3 coding sequence is TGCGCCAGCAGCCAGACAGGGAAGGGGGATGCCCAGTACTTC. It encodes CASSQTGKGDAQYF.

This clonotype was found many times. The gene calls are TRBV12-3 or TRBV12-4 and TRBJ2-1; no firm D call. V lost 2 bases and J lost 3, with 2 bases in between. The CDR3 is made up of 12 amino acids. The CDR3 loop reads CASSLIYNEQFF. The CDR3 DNA reads as TGTGCCAGCAGTTTAATCTACAATGAGCAGTTCTTC.